Each of the 28 T cell receptor beta chains below was sequenced from the same sample in a study of cytomegalovirus exposure and HLA in healthy donors. Primers included in the PCR were 60 Vbeta and 13 Jbeta primers. Profiled with immunoSEQ multiplex PCR; TCRdb holds only in-frame clones, not every one. The data hold around 97,000 clones, with about four fifths observed a single time. The sequenced sample was PBMCs. These receptors were taken from a man aged 40-55 years in good health and CMV-seropositive.

This clone has only a few counts. This chain uses TRBV5-8 with TRBJ1-5, with TRBD1 as a possible D gene (6 bases). The germline V gene encodes CDR1 SGHTS and CDR2 YDEGEE. This CDR3 comprises 15 residues. Trimming shortened V by 7 bases and J by 0 bases, and 14 bases separated the two germline ends. CDR3 sequence: CASGIGGYSNQPQHF. The CDR3 DNA reads as TGTGCCAGCGGTATAGGGGGTTATAGCAATCAGCCCCAGCATTTT.

The chain links TRBV4-1 to TRBJ2-6; TRBD2 might be the D (6 bases). In germline, CDR1 is MGHRA, CDR2 YSYEKL. V lost 0 bases, J lost 4 bases, and 13 bases lay in between. This CDR3 has 17 residues. The CDR3 region has the DNA TGCGCCAGCAGCCAAGATTTCGCGGGGCCCGGGGCCAACGTCCTGACTTTC. This codes for CASSQDFAGPGANVLTF.

V is TRBV7-9 and J is TRBJ1-3; D is unresolved. CDR3 length: 12 amino acids. Germline CDR1 is SEHNR and CDR2 is FQNEAQ (reference sequence). Between the trimmed V and J ends, which lost 3 bases and 2 bases, there was a span of 2 bases. The CDR3 loop reads CASSFTGNTIYF. CDR3 sequence (DNA): TGTGCCAGCAGCTTTACTGGAAACACCATATATTTT.

The rearrangement joins TRBV18 to TRBJ1-5, with 10 nucleotides matching TRBD1. This CDR3 has 16 amino acids. V shed 6 bases and J 7 bases; nucleotides not matched to a gene: 12. CDR1 KGHSH and CDR2 LQKENI come from the germline V gene. The chain's CDR3 is CASSVRGTGEGQPQHF. DNA of the CDR3: TGTGCCAGCTCCGTCAGGGGGACAGGGGAGGGACAGCCCCAGCATTTT.

Details on this clone: The junction departs from germline at one end; a sequencing error may be responsible. The rearrangement uses TRBV7-9 and TRBJ2-7; D gene ambiguous. Germline assignment: CDR1 SEHNR and CDR2 FQNEAQ (reference sequence). This CDR3 is 12 amino acids long. CDR3 coding DNA: TGTTCCAGCAGCTCATCCATCTACGAGCAGTACTTC. It codes for CSSSSSIYEQYF.

The CDR3 here is CAWSYEGAEAFF. In DNA form, the CDR3 reads TGTGCCTGGAGTTACGAGGGGGCTGAAGCTTTCTTT. J is TRBJ1-1 and V is TRBV30, with a weak D call TRBD1 (6 bases). Between the trimmed V and J ends, which lost 2 bases and 6 bases, there was a span of 10 bases. This CDR3 region has 12 residues. Germline V gene lookup returns CDR1 GTSNPN and CDR2 SVGIG (reference sequence).

This clone was seen more than once but under ten times. The chain couples TRBV18 to TRBJ2-7; 13 nucleotides agree with TRBD2. The germline CDR1 and CDR2 sequences are KGHSH and LQKENI. This CDR3 has 15 residues. Germline trimming cut 6 bases from V and 6 bases from J; bases unmatched to any gene: 8. CDR3 DNA: TGTGCCAGCTCGCGCGGACTAGCGGGAGAGCTCGAGCAGTACTTC. This sequence encodes CASSRGLAGELEQYF. Using reference TRBV18 and TRBJ2-7 for the parts outside the CDR3, the full variable domain is NAGVMQNPRHLVRRRGQEARLRCSPMKGHSHVYWYRQLPEEGLKFMVYLQKENIIDESGMPKERFSAEFPKEGPSILRIQQVVRGDSAAYFCASSRGLAGELEQYFGPGTRLTVT.

This rearrangement joins TRBV19 to TRBJ2-7; 9 nucleotides align to TRBD1. CDR3 size: 14 residues. V lost 4 bases, J lost 2 bases, and 3 bases stayed unmatched. Germline CDR1 and CDR2: LNHDA and SQIVND (reference sequence). This chain's CDR3 is CASSTGDRAYEQYF. CDR3 DNA sequence: TGTGCCAGTAGTACCGGGGACAGGGCCTACGAGCAGTACTTC. Together with reference TRBV19 and TRBJ2-7, the CDR3 gives the full variable domain: DGGITQSPKYLFRKEGQNVTLSCEQNLNHDAMYWYRQDPGQGLRLIYYSQIVNDFQKGDIAEGYSVSREKKESFPLTVTSAQKNPTAFYLCASSTGDRAYEQYFGPGTRLTVT.

The chain joins TRBV9 to TRBJ2-3; 7 bases are a match to TRBD2. This CDR3 has 16 amino acids. The V gene end was trimmed by 0 bases and the J gene end by 0 bases; junction bases not matched to a gene: 4. The germline gives CDR1 SGDLS, CDR2 YYNGEE. The CDR3 sequence: CASSVGLAASTDTQYF. CDR3 DNA: TGTGCCAGCAGCGTAGGGCTAGCGGCAAGCACAGATACGCAGTATTTT.

The table lists this clone with a few counts. This chain joins TRBV12-5 and TRBJ2-3; D is perhaps TRBD2 (7 bases). The CDR3 contains 19 residues. CDR1 and CDR2 (germline): LGHNT, FRNRAP. V was cut by 1 base and J by 2 bases, with 22 bases left in between. The CDR3 spells CASGLAQGGGPTLTDTQYF. The CDR3 DNA sequence: TGTGCTAGTGGTTTGGCCCAAGGGGGGGGGCCCACCCTCACAGATACGCAGTATTTT.

This chain connects TRBV7-8 to TRBJ2-5; unclear D gene. Matching the DNA end better, TRBJ2-7 makes the J call doubtful. CDR1 is SGHVS, CDR2 FQNEAQ, per germline. The CDR3 runs to 15 residues. The CDR3 DNA sequence: TGTGCCAGCAGCTTAGTGTACTCGAGCTCCTACGAGCAGTACTTC. It is translated as CASSLVYSSSYEQYF.

The chain is built from TRBV18 and TRBJ2-1; 7 bases agree with TRBD1. Germline V lookup: CDR1 KGHSH, CDR2 LQKENI. CDR3 length: 16 residues. With 1 base clipped from V and 6 bases from J, the junction kept 9 bases outside the gene matches. The CDR3 is CASSPRNGDSSNEQFF. The CDR3 nucleotides are TGTGCCAGCTCACCACGAAACGGGGACAGTAGCAATGAGCAGTTCTTC. Full variable domain (rest looked up from reference TRBV18 and TRBJ2-1): NAGVMQNPRHLVRRRGQEARLRCSPMKGHSHVYWYRQLPEEGLKFMVYLQKENIIDESGMPKERFSAEFPKEGPSILRIQQVVRGDSAAYFCASSPRNGDSSNEQFFGPGTRLTVL.

The rearrangement links TRBV6-1 to TRBJ2-7; perhaps TRBD2 as D (5 bases). The CDR3 consists of 12 residues. V lost 4 bases and J 3 bases, leaving 7 bases between the germline ends. CDR1 and CDR2 from the germline V gene are MNHNS and SASEGT. This CDR3 is CASSVGSYEQYF. CDR3 DNA sequence: TGTGCCAGCAGTGTTGGGAGCTACGAGCAGTACTTC.

V gene TRBV21-1 combines with J gene TRBJ2-5; the table's D call, TRBD1, was not checked against the DNA. Near its end, the DNA agrees better with TRBJ2-7, so the J call may be wrong. TRBV21-1 is listed as a pseudogene. The CDR3 is made up of 18 amino acids. CDR3 loop: CASSKFGRKQGGTYEQYF. CDR3 DNA: TGTGCCAGCAGCAAATTCGGTAGGAAGCAGGGCGGAACCTACGAGCAGTACTTC.

The rearrangement links TRBV15 to TRBJ1-1, with a possible D match to TRBD1 (5 bases). Deletions cut 4 bases from V and 3 bases from J, with 12 bases between. The CDR3 covers 14 residues. Per germline, CDR1 LNHNV and CDR2 YYDKDF (reference sequence). CDR3 loop: CATSTVPGDTEAFF. The CDR3 DNA follows: TGTGCCACCAGCACGGTCCCGGGGGACACTGAAGCTTTCTTT.

The chain joins TRBV12-2 to TRBJ2-3; the D call TRBD2 from the table was never checked on the DNA. TRBV12-2 is a recognized pseudogene. The CDR3 has 21 residues. CDR3 bases: TGTGCAAGTCGCTTAGCGAAATCTACCGGGACTAGCGGGGGATCCACAGATACGCAGTATTTT. Translating gives CASRLAKSTGTSGGSTDTQYF.

This clone was seen more than once but under ten times. The rearrangement joins TRBV27 to TRBJ1-4; no clear D gene. The CDR3 runs 16 residues. Trimming took 3 bases from V and 4 from J, leaving 15 bases between them. Per the germline V gene, CDR1 is MNHEY and CDR2 is SMNVEV (reference sequence). CDR3 in amino acids: CASSFQKNSYNEKLFF. CDR3 nucleotides: TGTGCCAGCAGTTTCCAAAAAAATTCCTATAATGAAAAACTGTTTTTT.

V is TRBV19 and J is TRBJ1-6; 11 bases match TRBD1. The V gene end was trimmed by 5 bases and the J gene end by 7 bases; junction bases not matched to a gene: 4. From germline, CDR1 is LNHDA and CDR2 SQIVND (reference sequence). This CDR3 has 15 residues. CDR3 bases: TGTGCCAGTAGTTCGGGGACAGGGGGAAATTCACCCCTCCACTTT. Translation gives CASSSGTGGNSPLHF.

The V call is TRBV28, the J call TRBJ1-5; D not resolved. The germline CDR1 and CDR2 sequences are MDHEN and SYDVKM. The ends were cut back, 5 bases at V and 2 bases at J, with 7 bases in the middle. This CDR3 contains 13 residues. CDR3 protein: CASSPPGNQPQHF. CDR3 sequence (DNA): TGTGCCAGCAGTCCCCCAGGCAATCAGCCCCAGCATTTT.

This chain links TRBV27 with TRBJ2-1; 8 bases align to TRBD2. V gave up 6 bases and J gave up 2 bases; unmatched junction bases: 6. Germline loops: CDR1 MNHEY, CDR2 SMNVEV (reference sequence). CDR3 length: 15 residues. The CDR3 DNA reads TGTGCCAGCAGCCCCGCCGGGAGGGCCTACAATGAGCAGTTCTTC. This translates into CASSPAGRAYNEQFF.

The V and J genes are TRBV7-3 and TRBJ2-4; 14 bases line up with TRBD2. The CDR3 spans 16 residues. V trimming: 1 base; J trimming: 7 bases; junction bases outside the gene matches: 3. CDR1 is SGHTA and CDR2 is FQGTGA in the germline V gene. The CDR3 reads CASSLRTSGGTNIQYF. Here the CDR3 DNA reads TGTGCCAGCAGCTTAAGGACTAGCGGGGGGACGAACATTCAGTACTTC.

The chain carries TRBV7-3 and TRBJ2-2; 8 bases are shared with TRBD2. V shed 1 base and J 7 bases; nucleotides not matched to a gene: 5. CDR1 is SGHTA and CDR2 is FQGTGA in the germline V gene. The CDR3 is 15 amino acids. For the CDR3, the DNA is TGTGCCAGCAGCTTAAGTCGGGGGGGCAACGGGGAGCTGTTTTTT. Translating gives CASSLSRGGNGELFF.

This chain uses TRBV5-6 with TRBJ2-2; TRBD2 matches at 7 bases. V lost 4 bases to trimming and J lost 1 base; unmatched junction nucleotides: 4. Germline lookup yields CDR1 SGHDT and CDR2 YYEEEE. The CDR3 is made up of 15 amino acids. The DNA of the CDR3 is TGTGCCAGCAGCCCCTGGACTAGGAACACCGGGGAGCTGTTTTTT. This codes for CASSPWTRNTGELFF.

The chain links TRBV11-2 to TRBJ1-1; tentative D call: TRBD1 (5 bases). V was clipped by 5 bases and J by 4 bases, with 17 bases between them. Per germline, CDR1 SGHAT and CDR2 FQNNGV. This CDR3 has 15 amino acids. CDR3 protein: CASSTQMGGITEAFF. CDR3 DNA sequence: TGTGCCAGCAGCACACAGATGGGGGGGATCACTGAAGCTTTCTTT.

The CDR3 sequence: CASRWEPRSEAFF. In DNA, the CDR3 is TGCGCCAGCAGGTGGGAGCCGAGATCTGAAGCTTTCTTT. J is TRBJ1-1 and V is TRBV4-1; the D is unclear. Trimming removed 6 bases from V and 6 bases from J, with 14 bases in between. Germline V CDR1 and CDR2: MGHRA, YSYEKL. This CDR3 spans 13 amino acids.

The genes are TRBV5-8 and TRBJ2-5; 9 nucleotides align to TRBD1. CDR3 length equals 13 residues. V lost 7 bases and J lost 11; bases outside the gene matches: 12. Germline-derived CDR1 and CDR2 are SGHTS and YDEGEE. CDR3 in amino acids: CASLSFRDRDQYF. The CDR3 region has the DNA TGTGCCAGCCTAAGCTTCAGGGACAGGGATCAGTACTTC.

The chain combines TRBV21-1 with TRBJ2-7; whether TRBD1, the table's D call, matches the DNA was not checked. TRBV21-1 is designated a pseudogene. This CDR3 comprises 15 residues. In nucleotides, the CDR3 is TGTGCCAGCACCCTTAGGGACAGCGCAGCCTACGAGCAGTACTTC. The encoded protein is CASTLRDSAAYEQYF.

The CDR3 spells CSVEGGRGWNTEAFF. Here the CDR3 DNA reads TGCAGCGTTGAAGGTGGCAGGGGTTGGAACACTGAAGCTTTCTTT. The gene calls are TRBV29-1 and TRBJ1-1, with TRBD1 as a possible D gene (6 bases). Looked up from germline, CDR1 is SQVTM and CDR2 is ANQGSEA. CDR3 length: 15 amino acids. V was trimmed by 1 base and J by 1 base, leaving 13 bases between them. Using reference TRBV29-1 and TRBJ1-1 for the parts outside the CDR3, the full variable domain is SAVISQKPSRDICQRGTSLTIQCQVDSQVTMMFWYRQQPGQSLTLIATANQGSEATYESGFVIDKFPISRPNLTFSTLTVSNMSPEDSSIYLCSVEGGRGWNTEAFFGQGTRLTVV.